The 27 T cell receptor beta chains in this list originate from one sample, sequenced in a study of blood T cell repertoires in COVID-19. Profiled with immunoSEQ multiplex PCR; TCRdb holds only in-frame clones, not every one. The repertoire consists of about 190,000 clones, with roughly 80% occurring once and the leading ten covering over 13%. The specimen sequenced was peripheral blood. Receptors were obtained from a man between 25 and 39 years old with active or convalescent COVID-19.

The rearrangement joins TRBV11-3 to TRBJ2-2; 7 bases agree with TRBD2. The V gene end was trimmed by 5 bases and the J gene end by 7 bases; junction bases not matched to a gene: 13. The CDR3 contains 16 residues. CDR1 and CDR2 from the germline V gene are SGHNT and YENEEA. The CDR3 sequence: CASSAVGGSSGGELFF. Here the CDR3 DNA reads TGTGCCAGCAGCGCGGTCGGCGGGAGCTCTGGCGGGGAGCTGTTTTTT.

This chain connects TRBV6-5 to TRBJ1-3; D remains ambiguous. V was trimmed by 8 bases and J by 4 bases, leaving 12 bases between them. CDR1 is MNHEY and CDR2 is SVGAGI in the germline V gene. This CDR3 contains 13 residues. CDR3 sequence (DNA): TGTGCCAGCGCGGAGAGAATAGGAAACACCATATATTTT. This translates into CASAERIGNTIYF.

The chain links TRBV24-1 to TRBJ2-1, with 9 bases aligning to TRBD2. Per the germline V gene, CDR1 is KGHDR and CDR2 is SFDVKD. The trim removed 4 bases at V and 7 bases at J, leaving 10 bases unmatched. This CDR3 is 16 amino acids long. The CDR3 DNA sequence: TGTGCCACCAGTGAACCCGGGACTAGCTTTCGTAATGAGCAGTTCTTC. Residues: CATSEPGTSFRNEQFF.

The chain joins TRBV2 to TRBJ1-1, with D uncertain. This CDR3 is built from 13 residues. Per germline, CDR1 SNHLY and CDR2 FYNNEI. The V and J ends lost 4 bases and 4 bases respectively, with 10 bases between them. The CDR3 loop reads CASSGTGSTEAFF. The CDR3, as DNA: TGTGCCAGCAGTGGGACCGGGAGCACTGAAGCTTTCTTT.

This chain joins TRBV29-1 and TRBJ1-4; D may be TRBD1 (5 bases). Germline CDR1 reads SQVTM; CDR2 reads ANQGSEA. The V and J ends lost 4 bases and 3 bases respectively, with 12 bases between them. The CDR3 loop spans 14 amino acids. CDR3 amino acids: CSVGGRASNEKLFF. Here the CDR3 DNA reads TGCAGCGTTGGGGGCAGGGCTTCTAATGAAAAACTGTTTTTT.

This clone turned up a few times. The chain carries TRBV19 and TRBJ2-2; a weak D match, TRBD1 (6 bases). Germline CDR1 reads LNHDA; CDR2 reads SQIVND (reference sequence). V dropped 0 bases and J dropped 4 bases, with 9 bases sitting between them. CDR3 length: 15 amino acids. In DNA, the CDR3 is TGTGCCAGTAGTATAGAGGGGGCAACCACCGGGGAGCTGTTTTTT. It codes for CASSIEGATTGELFF.

CDR3 amino acids: CASSIDGWTSGPRSSYNEQFF. The CDR3 nucleotides read TGTGCCAGTAGTATAGATGGGTGGACTAGCGGACCCAGGAGCTCCTACAATGAGCAGTTCTTC. The gene calls are TRBV19 and TRBJ2-1; 10 positions agree with TRBD2. V shed 0 bases, J shed 0 bases, and the junction held 14 bases outside the gene matches. Per germline, CDR1 LNHDA and CDR2 SQIVND (reference sequence). This CDR3 contains 21 residues.

The chain employs TRBV18 and TRBJ1-3; D remains ambiguous. The CDR3 is made up of 17 amino acids. Trimming removed 3 bases from V and 0 bases from J, with 15 bases in between. The germline gives CDR1 KGHSH, CDR2 LQKENI. CDR3 DNA sequence: TGTGCCAGCTCACCCCGTCAGGCCCCTAACTCTGGAAACACCATATATTTT. This encodes CASSPRQAPNSGNTIYF.

This clone was found a few times. The chain recombines TRBV9 with TRBJ1-4; TRBD1 matches at 8 bases. Germline-derived CDR1 and CDR2 are SGDLS and YYNGEE. This CDR3 has 15 amino acids. Unmatched junction bases numbered 6, after V lost 3 bases and J lost 5 bases. The CDR3 sequence is CASSATGVVNEKLFF. CDR3 in DNA: TGTGCCAGCAGCGCGACAGGGGTGGTAAATGAAAAACTGTTTTTT.

The chain recombines TRBV2 with TRBJ2-7; 10 nucleotides match TRBD2. CDR1 SNHLY and CDR2 FYNNEI come from the germline V gene. The CDR3 totals 12 residues. V lost 8 bases to trimming and J lost 4 bases; unmatched junction nucleotides: 2. The CDR3 sequence is CASGLADYEQYF. The CDR3 DNA is TGTGCCAGCGGACTAGCGGATTACGAGCAGTACTTC.

The rearrangement joins TRBV6-6 to TRBJ2-1, with D uncertain. Deletions cut 0 bases from V and 13 bases from J, with 10 bases between. Germline V gene sequence: CDR1 MNHNY, CDR2 SVGAGI (reference sequence). The CDR3 is 12 residues long. In DNA form, the CDR3 reads TGTGCCAGCAGTTACTCTCAGAACAGTCAGTTCTTC. This codes for CASSYSQNSQFF.

The V gene is TRBV3-1 (or the pseudogene TRBV3-2), the J gene TRBJ2-1; 8 positions agree with TRBD2. The CDR3 is 16 residues long. The germline CDR1 and CDR2 sequences are LGHDT and YNNKEL (reference sequence). The J segment lost 2 bases and the V segment lost 1 base, leaving 4 bases of the junction unmatched. The CDR3 sequence is CASSQGASGPYNEQFF. The CDR3 bases are TGTGCCAGCAGCCAAGGGGCTAGCGGGCCCTACAATGAGCAGTTCTTC.

The chain links TRBV5-1 to TRBJ1-1; D perhaps matches TRBD1 (5 bases). V was pared by 3 bases and J by 7 bases, with 7 bases between. The CDR3 is 11 residues long. From germline, CDR1 is SGHRS and CDR2 YFSETQ. The CDR3 is CASSYDSEAFF. The CDR3 nucleotides are TGCGCCAGCAGCTATGACAGTGAAGCTTTCTTT.

The chain couples TRBV6-6 to TRBJ1-1; a possible D gene is TRBD1 (6 bases). Trimming took 4 bases from V and 1 from J, leaving 13 bases between them. The germline CDR1 and CDR2 sequences are MNHNY and SVGAGI (reference sequence). This CDR3 has 15 amino acids. The CDR3 DNA sequence: TGTGCCAGCAGTTTGGACAGTACGGCGAACACTGAAGCTTTCTTT. As protein: CASSLDSTANTEAFF.

The chain recombines TRBV28 with TRBJ1-4; no clear D gene. Germline CDR1 is MDHEN and CDR2 is SYDVKM. V was pared by 3 bases and J by 8 bases, with 13 bases between. The CDR3 consists of 14 residues. CDR3: CASSLDGELEKLFF. CDR3 sequence (DNA): TGTGCCAGCAGTTTGGACGGGGAGTTGGAAAAACTGTTTTTT.

In this sample, this clone turned up a few times. V and J are TRBV27 and TRBJ1-1, with D tentatively TRBD1 (5 bases). V was clipped by 6 bases and J by 0 bases, with 20 bases between them. This CDR3 comprises 17 residues. Germline loops: CDR1 MNHEY, CDR2 SMNVEV (reference sequence). DNA for the CDR3: TGTGCCAGCAGCCCCCAAAGGACAATTCAGTTGAACACTGAAGCTTTCTTT. Its translation: CASSPQRTIQLNTEAFF.

This chain connects TRBV7-9 to TRBJ1-5; D is undetermined. Trimming cost V 0 bases and J 4 bases, with 4 bases left between them. This CDR3 has 13 residues. Germline assignment: CDR1 SEHNR and CDR2 FQNEAQ (reference sequence). CDR3 sequence (DNA): TGTGCCAGCAGCTTAGCTATTAATCAGCCCCAGCATTTT. This encodes CASSLAINQPQHF.

The chain has TRBV13 and TRBJ2-1, with 7 positions matching TRBD1. Germline CDR1 is PRHDT and CDR2 is FYEKMQ (reference sequence). The CDR3 is made up of 13 amino acids. Trimming cost V 0 bases and J 9 bases; bases outside gene matches: 2. CDR3 in DNA: TGTGCCAGCAGCTTAGGACAGGGGTCTGAGCAGTTCTTC. Its protein is CASSLGQGSEQFF.

The gene calls are TRBV7-8 and TRBJ1-2, with D possibly TRBD1 on 5 matching bases. Trimming pared 0 bases from V and 4 bases from J, leaving 33 bases between. The CDR3 has 22 amino acids. Germline V CDR1 and CDR2: SGHVS, FQNEAQ. The CDR3, as DNA: TGTGCCAGCAGCTTAGCTTCCTGGCCTATTCAGGGCTGGATCTCTGGCGCCTATGGCTACACCTTC. Translating gives CASSLASWPIQGWISGAYGYTF.

This chain uses TRBV20-1 with TRBJ1-5; D uncertain. The V gene's germline CDR1 is DFQATT and CDR2 SNEGSKA (reference sequence). The V end lost 3 bases, the J end lost 5 bases, and 14 bases lay between the germline ends. CDR3 size: 14 residues. For the CDR3, the DNA is TGCAGTGCTAGTCTCTCTACGCGGGATCAGCCCCAGCATTTT. Translating it yields CSASLSTRDQPQHF.

The chain uses TRBV9 and TRBJ2-7, with 9 nucleotides matching TRBD1. In germline, CDR1 is SGDLS, CDR2 YYNGEE. V lost 2 bases and J lost 6; bases outside the gene matches: 9. The CDR3 runs 15 residues. The CDR3 coding sequence is TGTGCCAGCAGCGTCCACCCCGGGACAGGGCCCGAGCAGTACGTC. Translated: CASSVHPGTGPEQYV.

The V call is TRBV6-5, the J call TRBJ1-2; D not certain. The CDR3 sequence is 11 residues long. Between the trimmed V and J ends, which lost 6 bases and 4 bases, there was a span of 6 bases. Germline V lookup: CDR1 MNHEY, CDR2 SVGAGI. In DNA form, the CDR3 reads TGTGCCAGCAGACATGGCTATGGCTACACCTTC. This codes for CASRHGYGYTF.

In its sample, this clone was seen a few times. The chain's CDR3 is CASSIDVGGSNQPQHF. The DNA of the CDR3 is TGTGCCAGTAGTATAGATGTGGGGGGGAGCAATCAGCCCCAGCATTTT. The chain carries TRBV19 and TRBJ1-5; tentatively, D is TRBD1 (5 bases). The CDR3 totals 16 residues. Germline-derived CDR1 and CDR2 are LNHDA and SQIVND (reference sequence). V shed 0 bases and J shed 1 base, with 10 bases lying between them.

The gene calls are TRBV11-3 and TRBJ1-6, with D uncertain. CDR1 is SGHNT, CDR2 YENEEA, per germline. With 5 bases removed from V and 14 bases from J, the gap between germline ends came to 16 bases. The CDR3 extends over 13 amino acids. This chain's CDR3 is CASSEGGQAALHF. Here the CDR3 DNA reads TGTGCCAGCAGCGAGGGAGGGCAGGCGGCCCTCCACTTT.

This clone was counted a single time. V gene TRBV12-3 or TRBV12-4 combines with J gene TRBJ1-2, with a tentative D call TRBD1 (5 bases). The CDR3 sequence is 13 residues long. Trimming took off 4 bases at V and 6 bases at J, with 12 bases between the two ends. The CDR3 DNA is TGTGCCAGCAGTTCCCGTCAGGGAAATGGCTACACCTTC. It encodes CASSSRQGNGYTF.

The chain uses TRBV30 and TRBJ1-1; a weak D match, TRBD1 (6 bases). Per germline, CDR1 GTSNPN and CDR2 SVGIG (reference sequence). V dropped 2 bases and J dropped 4 bases, with 17 bases sitting between them. This CDR3 is 15 amino acids long. CDR3 loop: CAWSPMTGLITEAFF. Written as DNA, the CDR3 is TGTGCCTGGAGTCCCATGACAGGATTGATCACTGAAGCTTTCTTT.

The V call is TRBV27, the J call TRBJ2-1; TRBD2 matches at 10 bases. The length of the CDR3 is 17 residues. Losses at the gene ends were 4 bases for V and 0 bases for J; bases not matched to a gene: 6. Per the germline V gene, CDR1 is MNHEY and CDR2 is SMNVEV (reference sequence). CDR3 bases: TGTGCCAGCAGTTCCCGGACTAGCGGCTTCTCCTACAATGAGCAGTTCTTC. It translates to CASSSRTSGFSYNEQFF.